This is a list of T cell receptor beta chains from one sample in a study of blood T cell repertoires in COVID-19. Sequenced by immunoSEQ multiplex PCR; TCRdb stores in-frame clones only, minus some. The data contain approximately 390,000 clones, approximately 88% of them seen just once; the ten biggest clones take up over 2%. The sequenced material came from PBMCs or T cells enriched from blood (not recorded which). The source is a woman between 40 and 55 years old with acute COVID-19. Both conserved end residues are part of each CDR3. A D gene is named only where the DNA matches it firmly. Clone size, where shown, is once, few, many, or a class for clones that have expanded.

-,TRBV11-2,TRBJ2-7,-,14,CASSSLSGFGEQYF,TGTGCCAGCAGCTCCCTATCGGGTTTTGGCGAGCAGTACTTC
-,TRBV2,TRBJ2-5,TRBD2,18,CASSEALALAGGQETQYF,TGTGCCAGCAGTGAAGCGTTGGCACTAGCGGGGGGGCAAGAGACCCAGTACTTC
-,TRBV7-9,TRBJ2-1,-,16,CASSPEEGTSYNEQFF,TGTGCCAGCAGCCCCGAGGAGGGGACTTCCTACAATGAGCAGTTCTTC
-,TRBV2,TRBJ2-7,-,16,CASSEVIIDSRYEQYF,TGTGCCAGCAGTGAAGTGATTATCGACAGCCGCTACGAGCAGTACTTC
-,TRBV4-1,TRBJ2-5,TRBD2,18,CASSLTWTSENDRETQYF,TGCGCCAGCAGCCTTACCTGGACTAGCGAAAACGACCGAGAGACCCAGTACTTC
few,TRBV19,TRBJ1-2,TRBD1,14,CAVPGPRGQYGYTF,TGTGCCGTGCCCGGGCCGAGGGGGCAATATGGCTACACCTTC
-,TRBV5-5,TRBJ1-6,-,16,CASSLALAGRYSPLHF,TGTGCCAGCAGCTTGGCCTTGGCAGGGCGGTACTCACCCCTCCACTTT
-,TRBV7-9,TRBJ1-1,TRBD1,15,CASSPVNRGNTEAFF,TGTGCCAGCAGCCCCGTAAACAGGGGGAACACTGAAGCTTTCTTT
-,TRBV11-2,TRBJ2-7,TRBD2,14,CASSAGGPSYEQYF,TGTGCCAGCAGCGCGGGGGGGCCTTCCTACGAGCAGTACTTC
-,TRBV5-6,TRBJ2-2,-,15,CASSLDYQGTGELFF,TGTGCCAGCAGCTTGGACTACCAGGGCACCGGGGAGCTGTTTTTT
few,TRBV12-3/TRBV12-4,TRBJ1-1,TRBD1,13,CASRGQGNTEAFF,TGTGCCAGCAGGGGACAGGGGAACACTGAAGCTTTCTTT
few,TRBV2,TRBJ2-7,TRBD1,14,CASSEGQGVYEQYF,TGTGCCAGCAGCGAGGGACAGGGAGTCTACGAGCAGTACTTC
-,TRBV11-3,TRBJ2-5,TRBD2,13,CASSPTSVETQYF,TGTGCCAGCAGCCCGACTAGCGTAGAGACCCAGTACTTC
-,TRBV4-1,TRBJ1-2,-,17,CASSQNLGGYTYYGYTF,TGCGCCAGCAGCCAAAATTTGGGGGGGTACACTTACTATGGCTACACCTTC
once,TRBV19,TRBJ1-5,TRBD1,18,CASSFRDRGVGGNQPQHF,TGTGCCAGTAGTTTCCGGGACAGGGGAGTCGGGGGCAATCAGCCCCAGCATTTT
-,TRBV5-6,TRBJ2-7,-,12,CASSKTVYEQYF,TGTGCCAGCAGCAAAACAGTCTACGAGCAGTACTTC
-,TRBV27,TRBJ1-6,-,15,CASQGGETYNSPLHF,TGTGCCAGCCAAGGCGGGGAGACCTATAATTCACCCCTCCACTTT
-,TRBV2,TRBJ2-4,-,14,CASSGSSWGDIQYF,TGTGCCAGCAGTGGTAGTTCCTGGGGGGACATTCAGTACTTC
-,TRBV2,TRBJ1-1,TRBD1,13,CASTPGTGAEAFF,TGTGCCAGCACTCCCGGGACAGGGGCTGAAGCTTTCTTT
-,TRBV7-6,TRBJ2-7,TRBD2,15,CASSPRPQRGNEQYF,TGTGCCAGCAGCCCTCGCCCACAGCGGGGGAACGAGCAGTACTTC
-,TRBV6-5,TRBJ1-2,-,15,CASLLRDTSNYGYTF,TGTGCCAGCCTCCTCCGGGACACCTCTAACTATGGCTACACCTTC
few,TRBV4-1,TRBJ1-2,TRBD1,16,CASSQDPGQGGYGYTF,TGCGCCAGCAGCCAAGATCCAGGACAGGGGGGTTATGGCTACACCTTC